This T cell receptor (beta chain) comes out of a study of cytomegalovirus exposure and HLA in healthy donors. Study-level findings and limits: The study listed 150 to 200 cytomegalovirus-associated TCR beta chains.

Amplification used 60 Vbeta primers and 13 Jbeta primers. Produced via immunoSEQ multiplex PCR; TCRdb's table is partial and in-frame only. The table includes 98,000 or so clones, 60% to 80% detected once. This clone came up many times. Its matching antigen is unknown. The length of the CDR3 is 14 residues. Germline loops: CDR1 LNHDA, CDR2 SQIVND (reference sequence). Trimming shortened V by 3 bases and J by 1 base, and 9 bases separated the two germline ends. Material: PBMCs. The chain couples TRBV19 to TRBJ1-1; TRBD1 might be the D (6 bases). This sequence originates from a man in his fifties or sixties in good health and CMV-seropositive. The CDR3 sequence: CASSITGTNTEAFF. The CDR3 bases are TGTGCCAGTAGTATCACAGGGACGAACACTGAAGCTTTCTTT.